The source of this T cell receptor (beta chain) is a study of blood T cell repertoires in COVID-19. About the study: From T cells, B-cell-depleted T cells, or PBMCs came the material, which was cDNA or gDNA.

Authors' data handling: Reference gene primer amplification in the assay estimated nucleated cell counts. TCRdb keeps only in-frame clones here, not all; method: immunoSEQ multiplex PCR. The V and J calls and clone size are taken from that table; D and trimming were inferred from the DNA. The sample includes over 55,000 clones, more than 75% seen only once; the top ten take roughly 5.2%. This CDR3 comprises 17 residues. CDR1 and CDR2 (germline): SGHKS, YYEKEE (reference sequence). The V and J ends lost 5 bases and 2 bases, in that order; junction bases with no gene match: 8. The sequenced sample was peripheral blood. The rearrangement uses TRBV5-5 and TRBJ2-6; 9 bases match TRBD2. The clonotype was recovered from a man aged 50 to 60 with active COVID-19. In nucleotides, the CDR3 is TGTGCCAGCAGGCCTGTAGCGGGGGAACCTGGGGCCAACGTCCTGACTTTC. It is translated as CASRPVAGEPGANVLTF.